The next 5 T cell receptor beta chains were all read from a single sample in a study of ipilimumab plus nivolumab after autologous stem cell transplantation. Using immunoSEQ multiplex PCR, the repertoire was profiled, and TCRdb retains in-frame clones only, with some absent. The table has 15,000 or so clones, less than 75% seen once. Here the sequenced sample was PBMCs, taken in a trial of ipilimumab plus nivolumab as post-transplant consolidation. The receptors derive from a male donor with diffuse large B-cell lymphoma.

Ten or more counts support this clone. The J gene is TRBJ2-7, the V gene TRBV28; a possible D gene is TRBD2 (6 bases). CDR3 length: 13 amino acids. The germline gives CDR1 MDHEN, CDR2 SYDVKM. V was pared by 4 bases and J by 2 bases, with 9 bases between. DNA for the CDR3: TGTGCCAGCAGTTACCGGGGGACCTACGAGCAGTACTTC. Translating it yields CASSYRGTYEQYF.

The chain uses TRBV10-2 and TRBJ1-1; 8 bases are a match to TRBD1. The CDR3 runs to 15 residues. CDR1 is WSHSY, CDR2 SAAADI, per germline. Germline trimming cut 8 bases from V and 1 base from J; bases unmatched to any gene: 9. The CDR3 sequence: CASSGPDRGNTEAFF. CDR3 sequence (DNA): TGCGCCAGCTCGGGCCCCGACAGGGGGAACACTGAAGCTTTCTTT.

The V and J genes are TRBV15 and TRBJ1-4; D call uncertain. V was trimmed by 0 bases and J by 7 bases, leaving 12 bases between them. Per the germline V gene, CDR1 is LNHNV and CDR2 is YYDKDF (reference sequence). This CDR3 contains 15 residues. The CDR3 nucleotides are TGTGCCACCAGCAGAGATCGGGGAACGGGTGAAAAACTGTTTTTT. Its protein product is CATSRDRGTGEKLFF.

On this clone: A much larger clone differs from this one at a single base, so this may be a read error. Other DNA sequences in this sample translate to the same CDR3. This chain links TRBV4-2 with TRBJ1-2, with unresolved D. The length of the CDR3 is 14 residues. Germline CDR1 and CDR2: LGHNA and YNFKEQ. CDR3 amino acids: CASSQERGIYGYTF. The CDR3 nucleotides are TGTGCCAGCAGCCAAGAGAGAGGCATCTATGGCTACACCTTT.

This chain uses TRBV5-1 with TRBJ2-7; D might be TRBD1 (5 bases). The V end was cut by 5 bases, the J end by 0 bases, with 15 bases between. The CDR3 has 15 amino acids. The V gene's germline CDR1 is SGHRS and CDR2 YFSETQ. CDR3 nucleotide sequence: TGCGCCAGCAGAATTGCAGGGTATGGCTCCTACGAGCAGTACTTC. It codes for CASRIAGYGSYEQYF.